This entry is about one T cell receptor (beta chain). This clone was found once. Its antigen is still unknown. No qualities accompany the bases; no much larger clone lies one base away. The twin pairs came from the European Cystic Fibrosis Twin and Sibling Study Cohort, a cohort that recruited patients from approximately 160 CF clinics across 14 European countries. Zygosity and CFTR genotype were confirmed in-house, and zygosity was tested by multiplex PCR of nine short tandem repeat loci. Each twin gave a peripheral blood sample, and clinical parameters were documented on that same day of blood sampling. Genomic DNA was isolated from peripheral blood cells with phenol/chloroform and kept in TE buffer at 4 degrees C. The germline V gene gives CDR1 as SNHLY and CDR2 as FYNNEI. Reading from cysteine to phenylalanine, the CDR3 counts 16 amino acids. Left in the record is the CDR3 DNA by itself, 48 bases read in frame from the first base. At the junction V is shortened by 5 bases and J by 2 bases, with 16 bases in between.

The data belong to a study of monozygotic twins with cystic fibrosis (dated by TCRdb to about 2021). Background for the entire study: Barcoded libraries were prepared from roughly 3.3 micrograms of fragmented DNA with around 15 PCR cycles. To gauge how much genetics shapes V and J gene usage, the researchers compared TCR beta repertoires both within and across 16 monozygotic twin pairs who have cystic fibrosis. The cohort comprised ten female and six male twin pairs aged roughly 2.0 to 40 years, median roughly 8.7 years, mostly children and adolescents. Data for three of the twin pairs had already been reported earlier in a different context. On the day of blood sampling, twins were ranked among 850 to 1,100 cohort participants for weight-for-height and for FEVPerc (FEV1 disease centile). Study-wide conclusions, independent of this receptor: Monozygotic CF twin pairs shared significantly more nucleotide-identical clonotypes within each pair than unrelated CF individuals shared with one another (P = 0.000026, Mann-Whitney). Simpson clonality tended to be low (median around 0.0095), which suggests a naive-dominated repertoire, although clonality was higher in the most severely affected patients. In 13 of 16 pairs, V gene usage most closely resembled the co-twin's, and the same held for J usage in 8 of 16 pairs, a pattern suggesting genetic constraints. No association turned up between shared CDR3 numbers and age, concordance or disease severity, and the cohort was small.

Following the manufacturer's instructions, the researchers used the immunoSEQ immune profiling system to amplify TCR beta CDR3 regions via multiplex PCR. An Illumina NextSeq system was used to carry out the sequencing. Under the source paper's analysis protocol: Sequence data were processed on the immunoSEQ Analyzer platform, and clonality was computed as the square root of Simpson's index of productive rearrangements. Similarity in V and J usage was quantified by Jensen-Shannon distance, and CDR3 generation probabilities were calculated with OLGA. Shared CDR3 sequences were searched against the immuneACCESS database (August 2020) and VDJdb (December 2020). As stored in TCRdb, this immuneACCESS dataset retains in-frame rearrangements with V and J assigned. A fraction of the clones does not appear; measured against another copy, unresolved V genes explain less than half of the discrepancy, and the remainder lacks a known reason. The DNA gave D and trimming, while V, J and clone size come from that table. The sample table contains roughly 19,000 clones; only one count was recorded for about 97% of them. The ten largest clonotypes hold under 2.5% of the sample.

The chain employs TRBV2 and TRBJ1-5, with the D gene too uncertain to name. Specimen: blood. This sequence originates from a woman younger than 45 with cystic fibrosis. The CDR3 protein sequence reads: CASSKEPPAGNQPQHF. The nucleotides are TGTGCCAGCAGTAAAGAACCCCCGGCCGGCAATCAGCCCCAGCATTTT.